This T cell receptor (beta chain) was recovered during a study of Ad26.COV2.S vaccination and SARS-CoV-2 variants. Study at large: Intramuscular Ad26.COV2.S at 5x10^10 or 1x10^11 viral particles.

Method: immunoSEQ multiplex PCR; TCRdb's copy keeps in-frame clones and lacks some. The sample shows about 350,000 clones, about 85% of them seen only once. This sample's treatment: over 15 received Ad26.COV2.S at low or high dose, single or two shots; a few received placebo; per-sample allocation not given. Sampling occurred on day 63 after the first vaccine or placebo injection. Germline values: CDR1 SGDLS, CDR2 YYNGEE. This CDR3 is 14 amino acids long. The J segment lost 4 bases and the V segment lost 4 bases, leaving 7 bases of the junction unmatched. V usage is TRBV9 and J usage is TRBJ1-1, with TRBD1 matching 7 bases. The input for sequencing was peripheral blood, taken in a trial of Ad26.COV2.S vaccine versus placebo. The origin of this receptor is a person between 18 and 65 years old who received the Ad26.COV2.S COVID-19 vaccine or a placebo. The CDR3 DNA follows: TGTGCCAGCAGCACGAGAGAGGGGGCCACTGAAGCTTTCTTT. This codes for CASSTREGATEAFF.